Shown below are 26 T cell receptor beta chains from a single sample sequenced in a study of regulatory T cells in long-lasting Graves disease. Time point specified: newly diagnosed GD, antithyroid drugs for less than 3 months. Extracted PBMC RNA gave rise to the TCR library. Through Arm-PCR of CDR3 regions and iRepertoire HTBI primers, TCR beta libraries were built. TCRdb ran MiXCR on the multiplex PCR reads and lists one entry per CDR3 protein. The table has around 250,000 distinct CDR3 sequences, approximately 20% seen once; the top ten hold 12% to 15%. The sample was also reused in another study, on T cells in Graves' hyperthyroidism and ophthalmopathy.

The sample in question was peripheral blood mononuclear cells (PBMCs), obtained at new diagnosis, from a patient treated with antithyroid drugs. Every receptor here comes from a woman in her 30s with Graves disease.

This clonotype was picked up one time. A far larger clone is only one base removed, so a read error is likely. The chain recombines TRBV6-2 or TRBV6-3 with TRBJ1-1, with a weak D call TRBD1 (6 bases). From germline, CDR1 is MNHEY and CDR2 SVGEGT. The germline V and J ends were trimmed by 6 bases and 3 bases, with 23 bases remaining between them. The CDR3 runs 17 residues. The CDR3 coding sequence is TGTGCCAGCAGCCAGCGACCCGGGACACGGAGAGACACTGAAGCTTTCTTT. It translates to CASSQRPGTRRDTEAFF.

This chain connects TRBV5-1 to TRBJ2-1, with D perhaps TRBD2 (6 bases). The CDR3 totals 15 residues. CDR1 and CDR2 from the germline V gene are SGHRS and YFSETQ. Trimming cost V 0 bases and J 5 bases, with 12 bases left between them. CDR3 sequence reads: CASSLGGLSNNEQFF. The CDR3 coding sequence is TGCGCCAGCAGCTTGGGGGGACTCTCGAACAATGAGCAGTTCTTC. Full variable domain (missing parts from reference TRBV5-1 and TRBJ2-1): KAGVTQTPRYLIKTRGQQVTLSCSPISGHRSVSWYQQTPGQGLQFLFEYFSETQRNKGNFPGRFSGRQFSNSRSEMNVSTLELGDSALYLCASSLGGLSNNEQFFGPGTRLTVL.

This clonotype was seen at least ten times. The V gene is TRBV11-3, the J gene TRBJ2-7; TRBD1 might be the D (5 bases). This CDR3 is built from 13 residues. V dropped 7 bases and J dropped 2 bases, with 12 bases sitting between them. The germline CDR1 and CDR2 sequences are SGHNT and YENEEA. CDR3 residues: CASTGNEAYEQYF. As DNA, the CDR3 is TGTGCCAGCACAGGGAACGAAGCCTACGAGCAGTACTTC.

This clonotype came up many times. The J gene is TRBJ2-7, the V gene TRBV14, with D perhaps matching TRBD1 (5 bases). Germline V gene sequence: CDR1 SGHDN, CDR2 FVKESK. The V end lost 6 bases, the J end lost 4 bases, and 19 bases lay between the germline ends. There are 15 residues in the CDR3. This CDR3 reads CASSLPGGQHYEQYF. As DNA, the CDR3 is TGTGCCAGCAGTCTTCCAGGCGGACAACATTACGAGCAGTACTTC.

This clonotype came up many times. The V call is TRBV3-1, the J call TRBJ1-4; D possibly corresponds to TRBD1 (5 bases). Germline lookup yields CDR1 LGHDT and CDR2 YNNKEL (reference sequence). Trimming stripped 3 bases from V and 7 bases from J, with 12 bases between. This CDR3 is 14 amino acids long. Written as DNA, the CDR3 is TGTGCCAGCAGCCAGCAGGGTTCTGGTGAAAAACTGTTTTTT. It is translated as CASSQQGSGEKLFF.

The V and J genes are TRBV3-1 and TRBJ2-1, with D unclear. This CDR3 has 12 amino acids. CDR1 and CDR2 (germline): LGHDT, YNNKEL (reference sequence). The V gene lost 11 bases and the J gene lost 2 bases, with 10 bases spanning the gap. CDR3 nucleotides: TGTGCCGTCCGCGGAGCCTACAATGAGCAGTTCTTC. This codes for CAVRGAYNEQFF.

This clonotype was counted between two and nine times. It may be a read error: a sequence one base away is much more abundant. CDR3: CGARERGGSSTDTQYF. Here the CDR3 DNA reads TGCGGTGCTAGGGAGCGGGGGGGTTCAAGCACAGATACGCAGTATTTT. The rearrangement uses TRBV20-1 and TRBJ2-3, with 10 bases lining up with TRBD2. Germline V CDR1 and CDR2: DFQATT, SNEGSKA (reference sequence). CDR3 length: 16 amino acids.

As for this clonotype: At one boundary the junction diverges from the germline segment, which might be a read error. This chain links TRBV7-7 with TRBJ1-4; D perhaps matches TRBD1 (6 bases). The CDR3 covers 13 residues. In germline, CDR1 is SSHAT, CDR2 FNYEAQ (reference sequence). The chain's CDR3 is CASSLRGNEKLFF. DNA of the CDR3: TGTGCTAGCAGCTTAAGGGGGAATGAAAAACTGTTTTTT. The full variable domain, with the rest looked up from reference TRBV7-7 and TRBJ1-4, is GAGVSQSPRYKVTKRGQDVTLRCDPISSHATLYWYQQALGQGPEFLTYFNYEAQPDKSGLPSDRFSAERPEGSISTLTIQRTEQRDSAMYRCASSLRGNEKLFFGSGTQLSVL.

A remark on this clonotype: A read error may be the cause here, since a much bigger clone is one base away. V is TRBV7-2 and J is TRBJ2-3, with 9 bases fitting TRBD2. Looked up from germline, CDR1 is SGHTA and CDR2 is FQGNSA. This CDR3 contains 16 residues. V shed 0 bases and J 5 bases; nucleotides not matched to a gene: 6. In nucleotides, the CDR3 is TGTGCCAGCAGCTTAGCGGCGCGGGGGGGGGGAGATACGCAGTATTTT. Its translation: CASSLAARGGGDTQYF. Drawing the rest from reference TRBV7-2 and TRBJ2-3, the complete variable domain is GAGVSQSPSNKVTEKGKDVELRCDPISGHTALYWYRQSLGQGLEFLIYFQGNSAPDKSGLPSDRFSAERTGGSVSTLTIQRTQQEDSAVYLCASSLAARGGGDTQYFGPGTRLTVL.

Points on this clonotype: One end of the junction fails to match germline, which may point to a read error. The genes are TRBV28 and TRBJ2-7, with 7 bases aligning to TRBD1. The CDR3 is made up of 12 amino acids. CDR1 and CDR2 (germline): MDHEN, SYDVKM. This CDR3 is CASSPSSDRPGF. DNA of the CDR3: TGTGCCAGCAGTCCCTCCTCGGACAGGCCGGGTTTC.

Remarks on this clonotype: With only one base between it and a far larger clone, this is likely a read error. The DNA for the CDR3 is TGCAGTGCTATACCCGGGACTAGCGGGGGATACGAGCAGTTCTTC. It translates to CSAIPGTSGGYEQFF. The gene calls are TRBV20-1 and TRBJ2-1, with 14 bases aligning to TRBD2. This CDR3 spans 15 amino acids. J was trimmed by 10 bases and V by 4 bases; bases with no gene match: 9. Per the germline V gene, CDR1 is DFQATT and CDR2 is SNEGSKA (reference sequence).

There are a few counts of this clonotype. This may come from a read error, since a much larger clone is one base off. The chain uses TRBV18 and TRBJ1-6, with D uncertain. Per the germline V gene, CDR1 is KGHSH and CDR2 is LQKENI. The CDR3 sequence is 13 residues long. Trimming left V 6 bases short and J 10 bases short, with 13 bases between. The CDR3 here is CASSPPLDSPLHF. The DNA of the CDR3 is TGTGCCAGCTCGCCTCCCTTGGACTCACCCCTCCACTTT. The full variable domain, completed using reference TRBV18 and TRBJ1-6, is NAGVMQNPRHLVRRRGQEARLRCSPMKGHSHVYWYRQLPEEGLKFMVYLQKENIIDESGMPKERFSAEFPKEGPSILRIQQVVRGDSAAYFCASSPPLDSPLHFGNGTRLTVT.

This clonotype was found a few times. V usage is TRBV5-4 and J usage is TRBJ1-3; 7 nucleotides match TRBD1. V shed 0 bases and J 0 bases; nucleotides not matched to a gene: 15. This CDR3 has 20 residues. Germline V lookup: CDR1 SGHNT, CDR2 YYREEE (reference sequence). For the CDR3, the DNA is TGTGCCAGCAGCTTGGTAGGGGGCGACTTCATGGCAGGCTCTGGAAACACCATATATTTT. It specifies CASSLVGGDFMAGSGNTIYF.

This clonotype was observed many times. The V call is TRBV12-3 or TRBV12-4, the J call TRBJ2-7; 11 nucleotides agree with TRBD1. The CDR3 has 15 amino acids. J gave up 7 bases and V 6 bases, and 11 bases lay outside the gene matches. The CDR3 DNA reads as TGTGCCAGCAGACGGGGACAGGGGGGGGACGGGGAGCAGTACTTC. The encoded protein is CASRRGQGGDGEQYF.

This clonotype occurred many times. The CDR3: CASSQVTGRQPQHF. The CDR3 nucleotides read TGTGCCAGCAGCCAAGTAACGGGTCGTCAGCCCCAGCATTTT. The rearrangement joins TRBV3-1 to TRBJ1-5; D uncertain. The V end was cut by 1 base, the J end by 6 bases, with 10 bases between. This CDR3 has 14 amino acids. CDR1 LGHDT and CDR2 YNNKEL come from the germline V gene (reference sequence).

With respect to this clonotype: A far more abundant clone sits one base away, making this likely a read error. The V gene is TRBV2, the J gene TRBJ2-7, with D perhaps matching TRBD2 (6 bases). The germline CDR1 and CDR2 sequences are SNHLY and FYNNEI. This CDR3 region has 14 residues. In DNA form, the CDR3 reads TGTGCCAGCAGCTGGGAGGTACTTTCTGGGGAGCGGTACTTC. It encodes CASSWEVLSGERYF.

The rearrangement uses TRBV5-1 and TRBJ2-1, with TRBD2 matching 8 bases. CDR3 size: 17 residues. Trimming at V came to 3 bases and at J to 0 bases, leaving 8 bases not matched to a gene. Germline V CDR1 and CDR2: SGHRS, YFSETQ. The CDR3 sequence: CASSSGNLAGSYNEQFF. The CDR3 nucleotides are TGCGCCAGCAGCTCTGGGAATCTAGCGGGCTCCTACAATGAGCAGTTCTTC.

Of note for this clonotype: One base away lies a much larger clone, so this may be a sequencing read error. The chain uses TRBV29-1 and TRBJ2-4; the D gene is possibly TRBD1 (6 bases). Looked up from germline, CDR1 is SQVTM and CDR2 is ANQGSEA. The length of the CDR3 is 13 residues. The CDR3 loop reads CSGRGGPKSIQYF. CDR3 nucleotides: TGCAGCGGCCGAGGGGGTCCCAAAAGCATTCAGTACTTC.

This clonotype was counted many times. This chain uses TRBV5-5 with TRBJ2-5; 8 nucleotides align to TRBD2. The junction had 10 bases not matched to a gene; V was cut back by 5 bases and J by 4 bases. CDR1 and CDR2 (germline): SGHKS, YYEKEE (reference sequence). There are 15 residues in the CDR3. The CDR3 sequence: CASSAGGRGTETQYF. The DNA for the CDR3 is TGTGCCAGCAGTGCGGGGGGTAGGGGGACAGAGACCCAGTACTTC.

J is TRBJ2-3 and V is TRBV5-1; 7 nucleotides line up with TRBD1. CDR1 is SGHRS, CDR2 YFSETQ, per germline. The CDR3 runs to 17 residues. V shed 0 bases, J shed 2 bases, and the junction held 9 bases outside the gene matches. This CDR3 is CASSLGQRGGYTDTQYF. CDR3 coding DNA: TGCGCCAGCAGCTTGGGACAGAGAGGGGGCTACACAGATACGCAGTATTTT.

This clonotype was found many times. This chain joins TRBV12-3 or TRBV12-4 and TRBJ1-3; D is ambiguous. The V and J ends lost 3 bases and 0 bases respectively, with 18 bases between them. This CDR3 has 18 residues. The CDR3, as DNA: TGTGCCAGCAGTTTCAATCGGGAACAGCCGAGCTCTGGAAACACCATATATTTT. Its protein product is CASSFNREQPSSGNTIYF.

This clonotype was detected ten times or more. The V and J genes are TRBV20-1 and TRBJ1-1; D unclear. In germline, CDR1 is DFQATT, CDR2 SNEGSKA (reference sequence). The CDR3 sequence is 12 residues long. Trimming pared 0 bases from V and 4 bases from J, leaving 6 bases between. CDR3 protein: CSARESVTEAFF. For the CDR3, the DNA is TGCAGTGCTAGAGAGAGTGTCACTGAAGCTTTCTTT.

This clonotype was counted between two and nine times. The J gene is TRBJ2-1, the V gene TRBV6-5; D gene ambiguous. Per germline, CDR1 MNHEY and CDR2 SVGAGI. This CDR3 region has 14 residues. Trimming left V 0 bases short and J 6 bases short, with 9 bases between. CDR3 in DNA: TGTGCCAGCAGTTACTCAGTCCCCATCAATGAGCAGTTCTTC. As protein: CASSYSVPINEQFF.

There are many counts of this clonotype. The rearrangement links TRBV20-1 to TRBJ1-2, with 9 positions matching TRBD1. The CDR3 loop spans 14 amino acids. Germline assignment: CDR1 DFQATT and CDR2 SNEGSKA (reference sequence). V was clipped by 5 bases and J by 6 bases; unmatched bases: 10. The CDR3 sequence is CSAVRTGAGDGYTF. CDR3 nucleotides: TGCAGTGCTGTACGGACAGGGGCAGGGGATGGCTACACCTTC.

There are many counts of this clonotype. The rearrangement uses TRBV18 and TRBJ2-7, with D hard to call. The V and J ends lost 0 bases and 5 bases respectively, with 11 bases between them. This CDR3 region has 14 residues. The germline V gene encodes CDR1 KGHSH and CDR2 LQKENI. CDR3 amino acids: CASSPPAVRDEQYF. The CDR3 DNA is TGTGCCAGCTCACCACCGGCCGTACGGGACGAGCAGTACTTC.

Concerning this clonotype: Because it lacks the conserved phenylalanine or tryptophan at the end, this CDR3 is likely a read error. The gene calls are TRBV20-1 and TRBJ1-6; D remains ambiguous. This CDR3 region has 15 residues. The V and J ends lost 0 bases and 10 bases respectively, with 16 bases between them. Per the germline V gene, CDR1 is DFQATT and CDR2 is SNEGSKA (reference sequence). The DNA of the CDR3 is TGCAGTGCTAGAGATCTGATGAGGGAGAGGTCACCCCTCCACTCT. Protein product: CSARDLMRERSPLHS.